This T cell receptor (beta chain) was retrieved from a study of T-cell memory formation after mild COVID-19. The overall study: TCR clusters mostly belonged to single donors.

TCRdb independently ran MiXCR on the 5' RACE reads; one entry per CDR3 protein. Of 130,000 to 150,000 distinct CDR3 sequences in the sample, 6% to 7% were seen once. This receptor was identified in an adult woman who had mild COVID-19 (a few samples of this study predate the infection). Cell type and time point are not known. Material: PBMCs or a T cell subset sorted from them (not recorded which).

The CDR3 DNA sequence: TGTGCCAGCAGCGTAGGGGGGACGAATGAAAAACTGTTTTTT. Its translation: CASSVGGTNEKLFF. The chain couples TRBV9 to TRBJ1-4; a weak D match, TRBD1 (5 bases). The CDR3 sequence is 14 residues long. Germline CDR1 is SGDLS and CDR2 is YYNGEE. V lost 0 bases and J lost 5, with 8 bases in between.